This T cell receptor (beta chain) is from a study of OX40 agonist ivuxolimab in advanced cancers. Method: immunoSEQ multiplex PCR; TCRdb's copy keeps in-frame clones and lacks some. The sample has tens of thousands of clones, about 90% seen once. Peripheral blood came from all dose cohorts at three timepoints. Sequencing used CD4+ or CD8+ T cells sorted from blood, obtained in a trial of the OX40 agonist ivuxolimab. The sequence was obtained from an adult with an advanced solid tumor such as melanoma, head and neck, liver or kidney cancer.

The CDR3 is CASSLTETQYF. CDR3 bases: TGTGCCAGCAGCCTCACTGAGACCCAGTACTTC. The V and J genes are TRBV11-1 and TRBJ2-5; D call uncertain. Germline CDR1 is SGHAT and CDR2 is FQDESV (reference sequence). The CDR3 covers 11 residues. V dropped 5 bases and J dropped 5 bases, with 6 bases sitting between them.